The entry below gives a single TCR beta chain sequence along with its context. The CDR3 has 14 residues. This entry belongs to a study of shared clonotypes between healthy human individuals. On the study more broadly: The donor pool was made up of two women and a few men aged 18 to 49.

Deep-level assay runs were performed. Ten immunoSEQ deep assay plates were used by the authors to sequence unsorted PBMC DNA. Here immunoSEQ multiplex PCR was the method, and the copy in TCRdb shows in-frame clones only, minus some. The data contain fewer than 650,000 clones, around 78% of them singletons. The chain is built from TRBV21-1 and TRBJ2-5; the table's TRBD1 call for D was not verified on the DNA. TRBV21-1 is shown as a pseudogene. The receptor was isolated from a woman aged 40 to 50 in good health. Some clones in this sample may be carry-over from other donors' samples. Sequencing was performed on PBMCs. The CDR3 here is CASSKEHRGETQYF. In nucleotides, the CDR3 is TGTGCCAGCAGCAAAGAACACAGGGGGGAGACCCAGTACTTC.